The rows below give T cell receptor beta chains drawn from one sample of a study of technical replicates of blood from a few donors. The table came from immunoSEQ multiplex PCR; TCRdb's copy has only in-frame clones and leaves some out. The sample lists over 70,000 clones, 85% to 95% seen once, with about 4.3% in the top ten. Sequencing used PBMCs. These receptors were obtained from a human donor in good health. Some clones in this sample may be carry-over from other donors' samples. CDR3s include the opening cysteine and the closing phenylalanine or tryptophan. The order of the fields is CDR3 length, clone size, D gene, J gene, V gene, CDR3 DNA, CDR3 protein. D genes are given only for firm matches. Only part of the rows carry a size: once, few, many, or a class if the clone is expanded.

>13|once|.|TRBJ2-7|TRBV14
TGTGCCAGCAGCCAAGATATCGGGTACGAGCAGTACTTC
CASSQDIGYEQYF
>14|.|TRBD2|TRBJ2-1|TRBV5-1
TGCGCCAGCAGCTTCGGCGGGGGTTACAATGAGCAGTTCTTC
CASSFGGGYNEQFF
>16|once|TRBD2|TRBJ2-7|TRBV4-3
TGCGCCAGCAGCCTCGCGGGGGGCAGGATTTCATCCGAGCAGTACTTC
CASSLAGGRISSEQYF
>15|few|TRBD1|TRBJ1-4|TRBV5-6
TGTGCCAGCAGCGAAACAGGGGTAACTAATGAAAAACTGTTTTTT
CASSETGVTNEKLFF
>13|.|TRBD1|TRBJ1-1|TRBV2
TGTGCCAGCACCACGGACAGGGACACTGAAGCTTTCTTT
CASTTDRDTEAFF
>17|.|TRBD2|TRBJ2-3|TRBV11-2
TGTGCCAGCAGCTTACTTTTAACGGGAGGGTTCACAGATACGCAGTATTTT
CASSLLLTGGFTDTQYF
>14|.|.|TRBJ1-3|TRBV18
TGTGCCAGCTCACCAATCCCCGGGGGAAACACCATATATTTT
CASSPIPGGNTIYF
>14|.|TRBD1|TRBJ2-7|TRBV7-2
TGTGCCAGTGTACCAGGGGGTAGCTCCTACGAGCAGTACTTC
CASVPGGSSYEQYF
>16|.|.|TRBJ2-1|TRBV7-6
TGTGCCAGCAGATTATCTAACTCCGTCTCCTACAATGAGCAGTTCTTC
CASRLSNSVSYNEQFF
>14|.|TRBD2|TRBJ2-1|TRBV19
TGTGCCAGTAAAAGCGGGCTAGCGGGCGAAGAGCAGTTCTTC
CASKSGLAGEEQFF